Listed below are T cell receptor beta chains from one sample, sequenced in a study of identical twins. TCRdb processed the 5' RACE reads anew with MiXCR; each CDR3 protein has one entry. The table has around 250,000 distinct CDR3 sequences, approximately 12% seen once. These sequences were also reported in another study, on yellow fever vaccine responses in identical twins.

The source material was memory (CD45RO+) T cells sorted from blood. The receptors were gathered from a woman aged 18-29 years in good health. The CDR3 runs from the conserved cysteine through the conserved F or W. A D gene is named only where the DNA matches it firmly. A row's size may be missing; if present it is once, few, many or a size class.

TRBJ2-2	TRBV9	TRBD1	few	TGTGCCAGCAGCAGCCGGGACAGGCGAAACACCGGGGAGCTGTTTTTT	CASSSRDRRNTGELFF
TRBJ2-3	TRBV14	TRBD2	-	TGTGCCAGCAGCCCGAACACCGGGACTAGTGGTACGCAGTATTTT	CASSPNTGTSGTQYF
TRBJ2-3	TRBV6-2/TRBV6-3	TRBD2	-	TGTGCCAGCAGTTACGGAGCTAGCGGACGGACAGATACGCAGTATTTT	CASSYGASGRTDTQYF
TRBJ2-3	TRBV11-2	-	few	TGTGCCAGCAGCTTAGCGTCAGTCTTGAATACGCAGTATTTT	CASSLASVLNTQYF
TRBJ2-1	TRBV6-5	TRBD2	-	TGTGCCAGCAGTAACCTAGCGGGGGGTTCCGAGCAGTTCTTC	CASSNLAGGSEQFF
TRBJ2-3	TRBV18	-	few	TGTGCCAGCTCACCACCAAGTGAGGATACGCAGTATTTT	CASSPPSEDTQYF
TRBJ1-6	TRBV27	-	many	TGTGCCAGCGCCTCTGGTACGACAGGCTATTCACCCCTCCACTTT	CASASGTTGYSPLHF
TRBJ1-2	TRBV11-2	TRBD1	-	TGTGCCAGCAGCTTAGACAGGGGGCGCCAAGGGCAGACTAACTATGGCTACACCTTC	CASSLDRGRQGQTNYGYTF
TRBJ2-5	TRBV7-2	-	-	TGTGCCAGCAGCGACGCCAGGGCCCAAGAGACCCAGTACTTC	CASSDARAQETQYF
TRBJ2-5	TRBV4-1	TRBD2	few	TGCGCCAGCAGTCCCGGACTAGGGCGGCAAGAGACCCAGTACTTC	CASSPGLGRQETQYF